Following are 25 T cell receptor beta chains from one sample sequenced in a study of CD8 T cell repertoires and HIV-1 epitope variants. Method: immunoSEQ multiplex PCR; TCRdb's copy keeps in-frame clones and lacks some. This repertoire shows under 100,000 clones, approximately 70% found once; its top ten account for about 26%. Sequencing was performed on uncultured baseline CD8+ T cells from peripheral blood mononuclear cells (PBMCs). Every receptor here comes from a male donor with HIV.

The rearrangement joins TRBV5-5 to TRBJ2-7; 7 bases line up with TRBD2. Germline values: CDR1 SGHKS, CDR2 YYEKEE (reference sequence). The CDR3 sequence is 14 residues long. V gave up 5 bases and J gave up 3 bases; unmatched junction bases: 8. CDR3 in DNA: TGTGCCAGCAGTCCAGCGGGATTCATCTACGAGCAGTACTTC. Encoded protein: CASSPAGFIYEQYF.

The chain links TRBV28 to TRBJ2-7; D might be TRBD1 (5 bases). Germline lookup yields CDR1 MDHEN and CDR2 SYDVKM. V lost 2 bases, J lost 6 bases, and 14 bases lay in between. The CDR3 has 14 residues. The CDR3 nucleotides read TGTGCCAGCAGTTTACGAGACAGCACTCTCGAGCAGTACTTC. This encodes CASSLRDSTLEQYF. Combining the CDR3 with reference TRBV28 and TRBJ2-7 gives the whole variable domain DVKVTQSSRYLVKRTGEKVFLECVQDMDHENMFWYRQDPGLGLRLIYFSYDVKMKEKGDIPEGYSVSREKKERFSLILESASTNQTSMYLCASSLRDSTLEQYFGPGTRLTVT.

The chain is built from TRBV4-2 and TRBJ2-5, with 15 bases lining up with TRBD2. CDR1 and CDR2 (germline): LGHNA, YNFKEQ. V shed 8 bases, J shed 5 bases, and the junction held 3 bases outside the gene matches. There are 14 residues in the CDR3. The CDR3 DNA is TGTGCCAGCGGGACTAGCGGGGGGAGGGAGACCCAGTACTTC. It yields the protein CASGTSGGRETQYF.

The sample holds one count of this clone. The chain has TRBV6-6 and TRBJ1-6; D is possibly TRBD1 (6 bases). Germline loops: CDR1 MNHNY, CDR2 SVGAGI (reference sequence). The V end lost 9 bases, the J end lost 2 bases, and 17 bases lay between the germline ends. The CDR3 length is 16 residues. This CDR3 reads CARGRGGRPYNSPLHF. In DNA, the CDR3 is TGTGCCAGGGGGAGGGGGGGGCGGCCCTATAATTCACCCCTCCACTTT.

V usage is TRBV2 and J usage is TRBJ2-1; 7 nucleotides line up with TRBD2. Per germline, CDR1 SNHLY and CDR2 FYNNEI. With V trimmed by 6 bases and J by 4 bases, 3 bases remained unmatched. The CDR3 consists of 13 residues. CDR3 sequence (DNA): TGTGCCAGCAGCGGGACTACATACAATGAGCAGTTCTTC. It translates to CASSGTTYNEQFF.

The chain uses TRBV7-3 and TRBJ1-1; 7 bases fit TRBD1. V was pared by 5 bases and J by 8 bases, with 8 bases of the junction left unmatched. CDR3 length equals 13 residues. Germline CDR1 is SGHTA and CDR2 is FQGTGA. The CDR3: CASSRELGQEAFF. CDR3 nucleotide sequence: TGTGCCAGCAGCCGCGAACTGGGACAGGAAGCTTTCTTT.

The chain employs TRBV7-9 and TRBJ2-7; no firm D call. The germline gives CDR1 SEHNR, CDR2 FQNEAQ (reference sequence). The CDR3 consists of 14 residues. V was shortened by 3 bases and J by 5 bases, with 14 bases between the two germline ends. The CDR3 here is CASSLIGKVNEQYF. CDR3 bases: TGTGCCAGCAGCTTGATAGGGAAAGTCAACGAGCAGTACTTC.

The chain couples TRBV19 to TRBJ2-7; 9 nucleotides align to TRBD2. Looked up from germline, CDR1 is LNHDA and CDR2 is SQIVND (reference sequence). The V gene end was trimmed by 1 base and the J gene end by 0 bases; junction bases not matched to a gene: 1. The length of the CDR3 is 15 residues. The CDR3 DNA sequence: TGTGCCAGTAGTATAGCGACTAGCGGCTCCTACGAGCAGTACTTC. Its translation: CASSIATSGSYEQYF.

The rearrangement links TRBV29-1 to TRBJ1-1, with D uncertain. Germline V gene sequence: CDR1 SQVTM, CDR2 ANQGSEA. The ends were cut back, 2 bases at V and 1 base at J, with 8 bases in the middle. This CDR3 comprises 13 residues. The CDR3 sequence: CSVEQDWNTEAFF. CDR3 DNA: TGCAGCGTTGAACAAGACTGGAACACTGAAGCTTTCTTT.

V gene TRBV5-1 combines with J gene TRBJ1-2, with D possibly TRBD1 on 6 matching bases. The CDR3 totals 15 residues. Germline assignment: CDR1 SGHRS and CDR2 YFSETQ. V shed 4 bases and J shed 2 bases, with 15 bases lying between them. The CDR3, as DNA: TGCGCCAGCAGCACGACAGGAGATCCGAACTATGGCTACACCTTC. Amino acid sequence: CASSTTGDPNYGYTF.

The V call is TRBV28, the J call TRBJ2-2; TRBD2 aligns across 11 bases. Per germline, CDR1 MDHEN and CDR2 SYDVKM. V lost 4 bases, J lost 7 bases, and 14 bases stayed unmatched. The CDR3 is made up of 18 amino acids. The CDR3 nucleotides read TGTGCCAGCAGTTCCCTCGAACTAGCGGGAGCTCGAGGCGGGGAGCTGTTTTTT. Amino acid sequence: CASSSLELAGARGGELFF.

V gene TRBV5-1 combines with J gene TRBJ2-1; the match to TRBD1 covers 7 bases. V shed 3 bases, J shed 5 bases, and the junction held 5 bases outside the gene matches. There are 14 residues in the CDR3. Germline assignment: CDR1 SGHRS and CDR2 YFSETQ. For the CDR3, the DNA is TGCGCCAGCAGCTCCGGGACAGCAAACAATGAGCAGTTCTTC. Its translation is CASSSGTANNEQFF.

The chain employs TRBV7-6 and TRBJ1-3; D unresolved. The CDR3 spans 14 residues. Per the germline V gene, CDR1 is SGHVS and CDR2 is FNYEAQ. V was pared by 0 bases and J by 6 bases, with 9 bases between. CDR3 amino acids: CASSLAPQINTIYF. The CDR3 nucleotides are TGTGCCAGCAGCTTAGCCCCACAGATAAACACCATATATTTT.

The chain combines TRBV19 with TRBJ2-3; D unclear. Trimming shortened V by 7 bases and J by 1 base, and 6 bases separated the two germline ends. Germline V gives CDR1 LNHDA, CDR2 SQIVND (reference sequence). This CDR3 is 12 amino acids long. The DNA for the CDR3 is TGTGCCAGTAATAGGGGCACAGATACGCAGTATTTT. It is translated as CASNRGTDTQYF.

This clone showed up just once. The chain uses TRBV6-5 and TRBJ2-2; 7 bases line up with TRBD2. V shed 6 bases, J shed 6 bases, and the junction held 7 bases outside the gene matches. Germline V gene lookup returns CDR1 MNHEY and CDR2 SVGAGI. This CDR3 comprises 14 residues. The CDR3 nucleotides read TGTGCCAGCAGAACACTACGGGGGGCCGGGGAGCTGTTTTTT. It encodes CASRTLRGAGELFF.

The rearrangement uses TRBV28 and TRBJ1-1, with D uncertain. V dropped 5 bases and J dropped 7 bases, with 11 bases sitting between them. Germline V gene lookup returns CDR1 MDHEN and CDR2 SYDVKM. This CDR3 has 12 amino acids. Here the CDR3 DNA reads TGTGCCAGCAGTATCATCAGCCTTGAAGCTTTCTTT. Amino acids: CASSIISLEAFF.

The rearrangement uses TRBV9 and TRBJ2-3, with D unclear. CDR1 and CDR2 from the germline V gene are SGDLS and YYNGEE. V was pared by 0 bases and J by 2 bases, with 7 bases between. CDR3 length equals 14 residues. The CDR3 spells CASSVAIFTDTQYF. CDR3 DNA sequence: TGTGCCAGCAGCGTAGCTATCTTCACAGATACGCAGTATTTT.

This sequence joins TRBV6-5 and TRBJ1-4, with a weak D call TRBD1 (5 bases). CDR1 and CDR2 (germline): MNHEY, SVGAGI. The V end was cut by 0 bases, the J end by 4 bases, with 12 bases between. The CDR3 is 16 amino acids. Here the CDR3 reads CASSYSRPGFNEKLFF. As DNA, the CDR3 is TGTGCCAGCAGTTACTCACGCCCAGGGTTTAATGAAAAACTGTTTTTT.

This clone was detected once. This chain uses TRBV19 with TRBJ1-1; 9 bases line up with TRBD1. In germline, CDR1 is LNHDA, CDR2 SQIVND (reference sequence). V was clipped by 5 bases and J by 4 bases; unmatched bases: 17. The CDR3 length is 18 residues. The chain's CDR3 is CASSAAGTGLGRGTEAFF. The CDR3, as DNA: TGTGCCAGTAGTGCCGCCGGGACAGGGCTGGGAAGGGGCACTGAAGCTTTCTTT.

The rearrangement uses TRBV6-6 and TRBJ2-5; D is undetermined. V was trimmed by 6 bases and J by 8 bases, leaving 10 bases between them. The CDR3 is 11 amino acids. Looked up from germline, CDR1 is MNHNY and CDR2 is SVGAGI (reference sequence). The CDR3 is CASSARNTQYF. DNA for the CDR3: TGTGCCAGCAGCGCCAGGAACACCCAGTACTTC.

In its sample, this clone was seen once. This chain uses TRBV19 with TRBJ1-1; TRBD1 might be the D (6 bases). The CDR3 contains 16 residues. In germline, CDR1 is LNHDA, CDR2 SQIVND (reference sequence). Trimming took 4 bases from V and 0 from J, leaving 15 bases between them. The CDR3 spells CASSTGAGRMNTEAFF. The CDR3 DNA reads TGTGCCAGTAGTACGGGGGCAGGGCGCATGAACACTGAAGCTTTCTTT.

CDR3 nucleotides: TGTGCCAGTGCCTGGGCCCGAGGATCTGGAAACACCATATATTTT. It codes for CASAWARGSGNTIYF. The chain has TRBV19 and TRBJ1-3; unclear D gene. Per germline, CDR1 LNHDA and CDR2 SQIVND (reference sequence). Trimming pared 8 bases from V and 1 base from J, leaving 15 bases between. The CDR3 sequence is 15 residues long.

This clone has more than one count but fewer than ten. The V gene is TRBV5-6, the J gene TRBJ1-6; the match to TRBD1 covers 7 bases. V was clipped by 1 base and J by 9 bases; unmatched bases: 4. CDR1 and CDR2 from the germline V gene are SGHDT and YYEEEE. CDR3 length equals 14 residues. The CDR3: CASSLRQGGSPLHF. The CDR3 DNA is TGTGCCAGCAGCTTGCGGCAGGGGGGTTCACCCCTCCACTTT.

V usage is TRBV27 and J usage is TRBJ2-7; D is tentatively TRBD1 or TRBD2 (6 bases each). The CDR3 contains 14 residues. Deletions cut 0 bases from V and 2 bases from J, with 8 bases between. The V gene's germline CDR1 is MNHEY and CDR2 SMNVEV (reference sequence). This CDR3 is CASSLSRDTYEQYF. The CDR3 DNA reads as TGTGCCAGCAGTTTATCGCGGGACACCTACGAGCAGTACTTC.

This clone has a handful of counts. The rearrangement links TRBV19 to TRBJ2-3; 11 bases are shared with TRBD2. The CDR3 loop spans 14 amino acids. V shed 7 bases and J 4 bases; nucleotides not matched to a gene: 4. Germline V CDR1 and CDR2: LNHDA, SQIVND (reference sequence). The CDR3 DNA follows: TGTGCCAGTACCCTAGCGGGAGGACCAGATACGCAGTATTTT. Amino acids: CASTLAGGPDTQYF.